This T cell receptor (beta chain) was documented in a study of T cell responses to AZD1222 COVID-19 vaccine (dated by TCRdb to about 2021). Turning to the overall study: Because spike-specific TCR depth and breadth did not differ between the two schedules, AZD1222 recipients who got a second dose at roughly 4 weeks were pooled with those who got a second dose at roughly 12 weeks. A total of approximately 240 trial participants underwent TCR sequencing, of whom under 220 had received two doses of AZD1222 and roughly 26 had received two doses of the MenACWY control vaccine. Trial participants were enrolled by age into 18-55, 56-69 and 70-plus year subgroups, with roughly 160, 29 and 62 TCR-sequenced participants respectively. What the authors observed across the whole study: Because no day 14 peak-response samples were available, repertoires were characterized only after the peak T cell response. Conclusions about previously exposed vaccinees are limited, since just five or six AZD1222 recipients were seropositive for SARS-CoV-2 at baseline. In the small 56-69-year group, the increase in depth fell short of significance, most likely because of low power. Most participants were white British and females outnumbered males, and the authors suggested that clonal diversity may have been underestimated. After two AZD1222 doses, spike-specific TCR breadth and depth were significantly higher than at day 0 and than in MenACWY recipients. CD4 TCRs associated with the vaccine covered the entire spike protein, and the dominant responses were in regions 160-218 and 743-854. Nearly half of unique spike-specific TCRs reportedly recognized epitopes outside regions mutated in the B.1.351 and B.1.1.7 variants.

The CDR3 regions of human TCRbeta chains were analyzed by immunosequencing. In the paper's pipeline: Repertoire TCRs were matched against a reference library of SARS-CoV-2-specific TCRs generated with the MIRA antigen-specificity platform. Breadth was defined as the fraction of unique TCRs that were SARS-CoV-2-associated. Depth was defined as the fraction of total T cells that were SARS-CoV-2-associated. Each spike-specific TCR was assigned to its reactive spike region and to a CD4 or CD8 class using the MIRA data. Log10-transformed breadth and depth values were compared by one-way ANOVA with Sidak's multiple comparisons tests. TCRdb took this table from immuneACCESS and kept in-frame rearrangements with V and J called. Such tables lack part of the clones; where checked against another copy, unresolved V genes explain under half of the gap, and the rest is unexplained. The V and J calls and the clone size are those of that table, but D and trimming were determined from the DNA. The sample includes some 99,000 clones, with around 93% observed a single time. 7.5% of the sample comes from the top ten.

A word on this clone: Its recognized antigen is unknown. No much larger clone exists at a distance of one base, and base qualities are not known.

The intended sense of this specimen's time point label: baseline before first vaccination. Vaccinee samples were obtained from the UK trials COV001 and COV002, which included a single-blind randomized controlled phase 2/3 trial of AZD1222 (ChAdOx1 nCoV-19) in healthy adults. For TCRbeta chain sequencing, PBMC samples from trial participants were taken at day 0 and at day 28 after the second dose. Sequenced material: peripheral blood, taken on day 0 of AZD1222 vaccination. This clonotype was sampled from an adult in good health.

This receptor has the CDR3 CASSEQGAPYGYTF. The DNA sequence follows: TGTGCCAGCTCAGAACAGGGGGCCCCCTATGGCTACACCTTC. The rearrangement combines TRBV18 with TRBJ1-2, with 9 central nucleotides matching TRBD1. Per the germline V gene, KGHSH is the CDR1 and LQKENI is the CDR2. Here V drops 5 bases and J drops 4 bases, and the junction holds 5 bases not matched to any gene. The CDR3 measures 14 amino acids from cysteine to phenylalanine. The sequence is cut down to CDR3 DNA, 42 bases in frame from base 1.